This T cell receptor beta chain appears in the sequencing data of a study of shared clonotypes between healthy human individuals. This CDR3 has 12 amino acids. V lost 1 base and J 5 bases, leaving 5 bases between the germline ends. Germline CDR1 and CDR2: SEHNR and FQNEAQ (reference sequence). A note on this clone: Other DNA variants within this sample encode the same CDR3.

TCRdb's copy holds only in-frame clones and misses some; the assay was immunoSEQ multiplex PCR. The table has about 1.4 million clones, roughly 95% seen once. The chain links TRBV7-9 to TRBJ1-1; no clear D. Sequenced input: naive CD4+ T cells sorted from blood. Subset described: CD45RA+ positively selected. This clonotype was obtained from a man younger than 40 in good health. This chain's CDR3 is CASSLVVTEAFF. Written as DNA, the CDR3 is TGTGCCAGCAGCTTAGTAGTTACTGAAGCTTTCTTT.